This T cell receptor (beta chain) was sequenced during a study of blood T cell repertoires in COVID-19. This table comes from immunoSEQ multiplex PCR, and its TCRdb copy is limited to in-frame clones, with some not included. The sample gives more than 150,000 clones, roughly 80% of which show up once; around 5.2% is in the top ten. This CDR3 region has 16 residues. Germline loops: CDR1 MNHEY, CDR2 SVGAGI. Trimming at V came to 1 base and at J to 7 bases, leaving 7 bases not matched to a gene. The source of this sequence is a woman between 25 and 40 years old with acute or convalescent COVID-19. The chain recombines TRBV6-5 with TRBJ1-6, with 7 bases fitting TRBD1. The sequenced sample consisted of peripheral blood. The CDR3 loop is CASSYFATGTNSPLHF. CDR3 in DNA: TGTGCCAGCAGTTACTTCGCGACAGGGACAAATTCACCCCTCCACTTT.